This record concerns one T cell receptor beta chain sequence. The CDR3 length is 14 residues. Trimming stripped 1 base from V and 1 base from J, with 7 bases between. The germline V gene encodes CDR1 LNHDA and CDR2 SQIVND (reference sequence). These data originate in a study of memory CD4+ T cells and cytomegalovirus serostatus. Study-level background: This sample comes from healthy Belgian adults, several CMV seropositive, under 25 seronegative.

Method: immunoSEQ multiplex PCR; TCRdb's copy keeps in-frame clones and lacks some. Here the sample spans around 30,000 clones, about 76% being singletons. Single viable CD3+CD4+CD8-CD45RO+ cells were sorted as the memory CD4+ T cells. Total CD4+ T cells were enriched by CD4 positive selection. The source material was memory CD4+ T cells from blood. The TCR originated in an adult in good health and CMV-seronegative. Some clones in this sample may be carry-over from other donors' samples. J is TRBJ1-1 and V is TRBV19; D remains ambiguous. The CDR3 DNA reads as TGTGCCAGTAGTATAGGGAGGGCGAACACTGAAGCTTTCTTT. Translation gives CASSIGRANTEAFF.